The 20 T cell receptor beta chains reported below all come from one sample, sequenced in a study of T cells in Graves' hyperthyroidism and ophthalmopathy. TCR beta CDR3 regions were amplified from RNA. An initial round of RT-PCR targeting the TCR CDR3 relied on the HTBI primer set. From the multiplex PCR reads, TCRdb called clonotypes with MiXCR, one entry per CDR3 protein. This table has fewer than 350,000 distinct CDR3 sequences, approximately 16% appearing once. Sequencing was performed on blood. These receptor sequences come from a woman between 50 and 59 years old with Graves' hyperthyroidism that later progressed to Graves' ophthalmopathy.

This clonotype was counted at least ten times. The chain employs TRBV5-1 and TRBJ2-1; 10 bases map to TRBD1. The CDR3 length is 17 residues. The ends lost 7 bases at V and 6 bases at J; junction bases unmatched: 16. Germline V CDR1 and CDR2: SGHRS, YFSETQ. CDR3 amino acids: CASVGQILRDRGNEQFF. The CDR3 DNA is TGCGCCAGCGTTGGCCAAATCCTGAGGGACAGGGGCAATGAGCAGTTCTTC. The whole variable domain, filled in from reference TRBV5-1 and TRBJ2-1, reads KAGVTQTPRYLIKTRGQQVTLSCSPISGHRSVSWYQQTPGQGLQFLFEYFSETQRNKGNFPGRFSGRQFSNSRSEMNVSTLELGDSALYLCASVGQILRDRGNEQFFGPGTRLTVL.

CDR3 coding DNA: TGCAGTGCTAGCCCTTGGACTAGCGGGAGAAATGAGCAGTTCTTC. It translates to CSASPWTSGRNEQFF. This chain connects TRBV20-1 to TRBJ2-1, with 13 positions matching TRBD2. CDR3 length: 15 amino acids. V trimming: 3 bases; J trimming: 7 bases; junction bases outside the gene matches: 6. From germline, CDR1 is DFQATT and CDR2 SNEGSKA (reference sequence).

Many counts were recorded for this clonotype. The chain links TRBV20-1 to TRBJ2-5; a possible D gene is TRBD2 (7 bases). Germline-derived CDR1 and CDR2 are DFQATT and SNEGSKA (reference sequence). Trimming removed 5 bases from V and 5 bases from J, with 15 bases in between. CDR3 size: 13 residues. The CDR3 spells CSAGWGGGETQYF. The DNA for the CDR3 is TGCAGTGCTGGATGGGGGGGCGGCGAGACCCAGTACTTC.

Written as DNA, the CDR3 is TGTGCCAGCAACGACGCTACCGGGCCCAACTTCCGCGAGCAGTACTTC. It encodes CASNDATGPNFREQYF. The gene calls are TRBV6-1 and TRBJ2-7; D ambiguous. Looked up from germline, CDR1 is MNHNS and CDR2 is SASEGT. Trimming stripped 7 bases from V and 6 bases from J, with 25 bases between. The CDR3 spans 16 residues.

Many counts were recorded for this clonotype. CDR3 in DNA: TGCAGTGCTAGAGATTGGGGGCGGGATACGCAGTATTTT. Protein sequence: CSARDWGRDTQYF. The chain employs TRBV20-1 and TRBJ2-3, with D possibly matching TRBD1 (6 bases). The V end lost 0 bases, the J end lost 6 bases, and 10 bases lay between the germline ends. Germline values: CDR1 DFQATT, CDR2 SNEGSKA (reference sequence). The CDR3 loop spans 13 amino acids.

This clonotype was counted at least ten times. The rearrangement links TRBV5-1 to TRBJ1-2; maybe TRBD1 (5 bases). CDR1 is SGHRS and CDR2 is YFSETQ in the germline V gene. The ends were cut back, 0 bases at V and 8 bases at J, with 14 bases in the middle. The CDR3 contains 14 residues. CDR3 residues: CASSLATDHRGYTF. The CDR3 bases are TGCGCCAGCAGCTTGGCGACAGACCATCGGGGCTACACCTTC. Full variable domain (outside the CDR3, taken from reference TRBV5-1 and TRBJ1-2): KAGVTQTPRYLIKTRGQQVTLSCSPISGHRSVSWYQQTPGQGLQFLFEYFSETQRNKGNFPGRFSGRQFSNSRSEMNVSTLELGDSALYLCASSLATDHRGYTFGSGTRLTVV.

V usage is TRBV10-3 and J usage is TRBJ1-3; D is perhaps TRBD1 (5 bases). The germline V and J ends were trimmed by 6 bases and 3 bases, with 9 bases remaining between them. The length of the CDR3 is 13 residues. CDR1 and CDR2 (germline): ENHRY, SYGVKD. The CDR3 loop reads CAIRRQSGNTIYF. The CDR3 coding sequence is TGTGCCATCAGGAGACAGAGTGGAAACACCATATATTTT.

The chain is built from TRBV30 and TRBJ2-5; the D is unclear. V lost 8 bases and J lost 5, with 21 bases in between. Germline-derived CDR1 and CDR2 are GTSNPN and SVGIG (reference sequence). The CDR3 is 14 residues long. The CDR3: CASSLAGSRETQYF. The DNA for the CDR3 is TGTGCCAGCAGCTTAGCTGGCTCTCGGGAGACCCAGTACTTC.

This clonotype was detected a few times. The CDR3 DNA reads as TGTGCCAGCAGCCCCCCGGTGGGACTGGGAGAAAAACTGTTTTTT. Translating it yields CASSPPVGLGEKLFF. The J gene is TRBJ1-4, the V gene TRBV9; perhaps TRBD1 as D (5 bases). The germline V and J ends were trimmed by 4 bases and 8 bases, with 18 bases remaining between them. CDR1 and CDR2 from the germline V gene are SGDLS and YYNGEE. This CDR3 contains 15 residues.

This clonotype was counted many times. The chain combines TRBV11-2 with TRBJ2-3; D could derive from TRBD1 or TRBD2 (5 bases each). The germline V gene has CDR1 SGHAT and CDR2 FQNNGV. V dropped 5 bases and J dropped 4 bases, with 16 bases sitting between them. This CDR3 contains 15 residues. The CDR3 loop is CASSPWGTDPDTQYF. DNA for the CDR3: TGTGCCAGCAGCCCCTGGGGGACCGACCCAGATACGCAGTATTTT.

This clonotype was counted ten times or more. The chain uses TRBV27 and TRBJ2-4; D is perhaps TRBD2 (6 bases). V lost 4 bases and J lost 5, with 27 bases in between. Germline V gene lookup returns CDR1 MNHEY and CDR2 SMNVEV (reference sequence). The CDR3 runs 19 residues. CDR3 amino acids: CASSSTRPSLASRENIQYF. CDR3 nucleotides: TGTGCCAGCAGTTCGACAAGGCCCTCACTAGCATCAAGGGAAAACATTCAGTACTTC.

This clonotype was observed many times. V is TRBV20-1 and J is TRBJ2-7, with a tentative D call TRBD1 (5 bases). Germline CDR1 DFQATT, CDR2 SNEGSKA (reference sequence). This CDR3 spans 16 amino acids. Trimming removed 3 bases at V and 4 bases at J, with 22 bases between. The CDR3 DNA is TGCAGTGCTAGTAGGGCGCCAGGGTATGAGATTTACGAGCAGTACTTC. Translating gives CSASRAPGYEIYEQYF.

This clonotype was detected a few times. V is TRBV20-1 and J is TRBJ2-3, with a weak D call TRBD2 (6 bases). V lost 1 base, J lost 4 bases, and 12 bases lay in between. Germline values: CDR1 DFQATT, CDR2 SNEGSKA (reference sequence). This CDR3 comprises 14 residues. The CDR3 here is CSARGGRIADTQYF. DNA of the CDR3: TGCAGTGCTAGAGGTGGGAGGATCGCAGATACGCAGTATTTT.

Ten or more counts support this clonotype. The chain carries TRBV30 and TRBJ1-6, with D possibly TRBD1 on 6 matching bases. The length of the CDR3 is 17 residues. The germline V gene has CDR1 GTSNPN and CDR2 SVGIG (reference sequence). With 6 bases removed from V and 0 bases from J, the gap between germline ends came to 18 bases. The CDR3 nucleotides read TGTGCCTGCACAACGGGGGCTCGCGGCTCCTATAATTCACCCCTCCACTTT. Translating it yields CACTTGARGSYNSPLHF.

The chain employs TRBV28 and TRBJ1-2; TRBD1 matches 7 bases. CDR1 is MDHEN, CDR2 SYDVKM, per germline. This CDR3 region has 13 residues. V lost 6 bases, J lost 8 bases, and 9 bases stayed unmatched. The CDR3 DNA is TGTGCCAGCAGATCCCGGACAGGCTACGGCTACACCTTC. Translating it yields CASRSRTGYGYTF.

This clonotype was seen many times. The chain recombines TRBV12-3 or TRBV12-4 with TRBJ2-7; D not certain. The CDR3 spans 15 residues. V was cut by 1 base and J by 7 bases, with 17 bases left in between. This CDR3 reads CASSLGAGPAWEQYF. DNA for the CDR3: TGTGCCAGCAGTTTAGGGGCCGGTCCTGCGTGGGAGCAGTACTTC.

This clonotype showed up many times. This sequence joins TRBV28 and TRBJ2-1; 7 nucleotides match TRBD2. Germline trimming cut 7 bases from V and 0 bases from J; bases unmatched to any gene: 3. The CDR3 loop spans 14 amino acids. Germline lookup yields CDR1 MDHEN and CDR2 SYDVKM. The CDR3 here is CASNLAASYNEQFF. The CDR3 region has the DNA TGTGCCAGCAACCTAGCGGCCTCCTACAATGAGCAGTTCTTC.

This clonotype was counted ten times or more. The chain employs TRBV20-1 and TRBJ2-3; 8 bases map to TRBD2. Germline V gene data show CDR1 as DFQATT and CDR2 as SNEGSKA (reference sequence). J lost 5 bases, V lost 3 bases, and 7 bases had no gene match. The CDR3 consists of 14 residues. The CDR3 sequence is CSASRLAGRDTQYF. CDR3 DNA: TGCAGTGCTAGTCGCCTAGCGGGCAGAGATACGCAGTATTTT.

There are many counts of this clonotype. The chain combines TRBV27 with TRBJ1-2, with TRBD1 as a possible D gene (6 bases). Germline V gene sequence: CDR1 MNHEY, CDR2 SMNVEV (reference sequence). CDR3 size: 15 residues. The ends were cut back, 7 bases at V and 3 bases at J, with 18 bases in the middle. CDR3 protein: CASITRRTADYGYTF. The CDR3 nucleotides read TGTGCCAGCATAACCCGAAGGACAGCGGACTATGGCTACACCTTC.

This clonotype was seen ten or more times. The chain links TRBV12-3 or TRBV12-4 to TRBJ2-1, with D unresolved. The CDR3 is made up of 15 amino acids. With 3 bases removed from V and 0 bases from J, the gap between germline ends came to 9 bases. The CDR3 nucleotides read TGTGCCAGCAGTTTTCGGTCCAGCTCCTACAATGAGCAGTTCTTC. Amino acid sequence: CASSFRSSSYNEQFF.